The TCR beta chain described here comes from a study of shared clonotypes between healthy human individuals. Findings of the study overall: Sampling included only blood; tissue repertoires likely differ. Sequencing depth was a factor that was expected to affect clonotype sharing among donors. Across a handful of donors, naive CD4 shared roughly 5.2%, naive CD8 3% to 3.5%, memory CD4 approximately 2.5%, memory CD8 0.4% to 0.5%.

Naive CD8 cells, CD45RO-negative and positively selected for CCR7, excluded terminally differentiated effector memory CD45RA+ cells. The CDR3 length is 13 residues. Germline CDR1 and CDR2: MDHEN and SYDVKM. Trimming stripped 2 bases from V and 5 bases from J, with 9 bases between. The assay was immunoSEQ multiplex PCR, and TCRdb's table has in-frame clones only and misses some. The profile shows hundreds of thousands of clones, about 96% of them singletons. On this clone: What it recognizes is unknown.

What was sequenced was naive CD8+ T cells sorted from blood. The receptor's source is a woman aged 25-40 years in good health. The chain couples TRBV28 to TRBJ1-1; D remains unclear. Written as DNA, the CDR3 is TGTGCCAGCAGTTTAGTTACTGGAACTGAAGCTTTCTTT. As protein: CASSLVTGTEAFF.